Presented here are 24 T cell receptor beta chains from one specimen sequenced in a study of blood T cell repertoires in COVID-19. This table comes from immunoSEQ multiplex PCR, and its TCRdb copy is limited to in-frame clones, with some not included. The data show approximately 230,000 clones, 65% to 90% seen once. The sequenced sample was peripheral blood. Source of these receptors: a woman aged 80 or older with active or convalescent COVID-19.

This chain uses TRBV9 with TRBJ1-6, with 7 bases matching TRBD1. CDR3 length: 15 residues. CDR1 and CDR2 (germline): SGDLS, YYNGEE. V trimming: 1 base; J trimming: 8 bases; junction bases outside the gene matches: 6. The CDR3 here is CASSVTVQGYSPLHF. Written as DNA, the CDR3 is TGTGCCAGCAGCGTAACTGTACAGGGGTATTCACCCCTCCACTTT.

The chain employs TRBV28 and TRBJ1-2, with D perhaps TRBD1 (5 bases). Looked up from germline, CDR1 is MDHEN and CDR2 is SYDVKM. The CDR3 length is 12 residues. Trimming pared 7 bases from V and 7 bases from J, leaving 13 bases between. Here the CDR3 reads CASTLGGTGYTF. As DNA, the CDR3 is TGTGCCAGCACCCTCGGGGGGACTGGCTACACCTTC.

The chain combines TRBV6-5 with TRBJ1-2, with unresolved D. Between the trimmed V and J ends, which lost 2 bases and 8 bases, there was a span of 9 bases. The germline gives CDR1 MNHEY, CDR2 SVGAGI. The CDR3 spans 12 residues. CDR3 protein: CASSYEPGGYTF. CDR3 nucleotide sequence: TGTGCCAGCAGTTACGAGCCGGGAGGCTACACCTTC.

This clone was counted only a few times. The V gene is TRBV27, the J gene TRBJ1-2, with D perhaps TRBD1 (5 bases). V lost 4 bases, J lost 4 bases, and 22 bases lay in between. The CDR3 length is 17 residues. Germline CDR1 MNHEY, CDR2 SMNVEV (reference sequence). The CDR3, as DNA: TGTGCCAGCAGTTCATTAACCCCCCCCAGGGCGTCCTATGGCTACACCTTC. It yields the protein CASSSLTPPRASYGYTF.

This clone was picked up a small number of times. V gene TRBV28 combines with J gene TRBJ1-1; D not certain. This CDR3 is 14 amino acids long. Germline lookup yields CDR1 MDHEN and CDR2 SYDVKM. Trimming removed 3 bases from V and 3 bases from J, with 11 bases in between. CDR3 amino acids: CASSFWTRDTEAFF. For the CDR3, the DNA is TGTGCCAGCAGTTTTTGGACGAGGGACACTGAAGCTTTCTTT. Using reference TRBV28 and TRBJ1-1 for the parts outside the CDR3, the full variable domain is DVKVTQSSRYLVKRTGEKVFLECVQDMDHENMFWYRQDPGLGLRLIYFSYDVKMKEKGDIPEGYSVSREKKERFSLILESASTNQTSMYLCASSFWTRDTEAFFGQGTRLTVV.

The CDR3 loop reads CASSESSVGGYEQYF. CDR3 bases: TGCGCCAGCAGTGAGTCGTCTGTGGGGGGCTACGAGCAGTACTTC. The J gene is TRBJ2-7, the V gene TRBV10-1; D perhaps matches TRBD2 (6 bases). V was shortened by 0 bases and J by 3 bases, with 12 bases between the two germline ends. The CDR3 loop spans 15 amino acids. CDR1 is WNHNN and CDR2 is SYGVQD in the germline V gene (reference sequence).

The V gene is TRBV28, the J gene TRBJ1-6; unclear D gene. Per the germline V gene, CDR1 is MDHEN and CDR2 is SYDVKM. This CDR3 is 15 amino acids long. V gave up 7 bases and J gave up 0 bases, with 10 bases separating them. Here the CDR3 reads CASIFTSSYNSPLHF. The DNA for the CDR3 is TGTGCCAGCATCTTTACGAGCTCCTATAATTCACCCCTCCACTTT.

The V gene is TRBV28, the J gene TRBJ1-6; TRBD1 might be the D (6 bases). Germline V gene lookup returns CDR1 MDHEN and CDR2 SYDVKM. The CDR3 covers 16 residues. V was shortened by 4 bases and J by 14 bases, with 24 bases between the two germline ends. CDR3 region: CASSSTSQGLSITLHF. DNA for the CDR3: TGTGCCAGCAGTTCAACCTCACAGGGTTTAAGTATAACCCTCCACTTT.

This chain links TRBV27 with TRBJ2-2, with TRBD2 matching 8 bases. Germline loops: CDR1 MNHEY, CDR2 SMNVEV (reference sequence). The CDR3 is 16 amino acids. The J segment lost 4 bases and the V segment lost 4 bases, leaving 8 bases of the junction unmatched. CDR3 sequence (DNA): TGTGCCAGCAGTTCCTTTGCGGGAGGTGGCACCGGGGAGCTGTTTTTT. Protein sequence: CASSSFAGGGTGELFF.

DNA of the CDR3: TGTGCCAGCTCCCTTTCCAGGGGTATGAACACTGAAGCTTTCTTT. This codes for CASSLSRGMNTEAFF. The chain is built from TRBV18 and TRBJ1-1; D might be TRBD1 (6 bases). The CDR3 spans 15 residues. Per the germline V gene, CDR1 is KGHSH and CDR2 is LQKENI. The germline V and J ends were trimmed by 6 bases and 0 bases, with 14 bases remaining between them.

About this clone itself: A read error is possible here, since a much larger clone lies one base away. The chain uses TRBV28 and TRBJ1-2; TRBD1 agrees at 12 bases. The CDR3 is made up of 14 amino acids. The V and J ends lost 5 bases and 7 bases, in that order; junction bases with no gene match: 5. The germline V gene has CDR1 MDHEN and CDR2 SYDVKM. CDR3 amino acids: CASSGGQGAPGYTF. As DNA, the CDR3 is TGTGCCAGCAGTGGGGGACAGGGGGCGCCTGGCTACACCTTC.

The CDR3 DNA reads TGTGCCAGCAGCCAACTTCAGGGTCTAGTTGAAAAACTGTTTTTT. It encodes CASSQLQGLVEKLFF. The rearrangement joins TRBV3-1 (or the pseudogene TRBV3-2) to TRBJ1-4, with D perhaps matching TRBD1 (5 bases). The length of the CDR3 is 15 residues. Germline CDR1 LGHDT, CDR2 YNNKEL (reference sequence). Deletions cut 2 bases from V and 7 bases from J, with 14 bases between.

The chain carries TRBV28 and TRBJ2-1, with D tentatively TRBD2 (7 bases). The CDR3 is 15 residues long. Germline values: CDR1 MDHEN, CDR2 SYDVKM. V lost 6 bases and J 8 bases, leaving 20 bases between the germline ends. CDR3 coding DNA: TGTGCCAGCAGCTCCGTGGGGGGGCGCATCGATGAGCAGTTCTTC. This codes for CASSSVGGRIDEQFF.

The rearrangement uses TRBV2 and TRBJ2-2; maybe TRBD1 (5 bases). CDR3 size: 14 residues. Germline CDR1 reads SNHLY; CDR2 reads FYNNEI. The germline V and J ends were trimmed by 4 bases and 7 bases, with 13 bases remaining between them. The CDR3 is CASSVQDRSGELFF. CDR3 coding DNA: TGTGCCAGCAGTGTACAGGACCGGAGCGGGGAGCTGTTTTTT.

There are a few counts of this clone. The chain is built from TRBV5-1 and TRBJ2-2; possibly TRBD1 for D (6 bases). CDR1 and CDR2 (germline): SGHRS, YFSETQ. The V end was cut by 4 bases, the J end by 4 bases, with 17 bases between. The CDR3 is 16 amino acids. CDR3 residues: CASSPELTGITGELFF. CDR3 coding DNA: TGCGCCAGCAGCCCCGAACTTACAGGGATCACCGGGGAGCTGTTTTTT.

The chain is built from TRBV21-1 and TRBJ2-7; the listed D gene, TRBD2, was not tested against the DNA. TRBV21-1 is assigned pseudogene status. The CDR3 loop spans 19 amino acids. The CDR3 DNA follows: TGTGCCAGCAGCAAAGAATGGGGACTAGCGGGGCCTGGGGCCTACGAGCAGTACTTC. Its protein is CASSKEWGLAGPGAYEQYF.

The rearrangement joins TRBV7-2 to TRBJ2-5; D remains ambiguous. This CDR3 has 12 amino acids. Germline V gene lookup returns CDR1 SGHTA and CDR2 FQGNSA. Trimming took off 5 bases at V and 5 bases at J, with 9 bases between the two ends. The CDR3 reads CASSLPSETQYF. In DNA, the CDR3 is TGTGCCAGCAGCCTGCCTAGTGAGACCCAGTACTTC.

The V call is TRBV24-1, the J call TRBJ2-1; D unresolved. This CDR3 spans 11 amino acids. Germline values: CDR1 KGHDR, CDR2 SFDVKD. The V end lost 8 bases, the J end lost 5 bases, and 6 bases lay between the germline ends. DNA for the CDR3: TGTGCCACCACCCAAAACAATGAGCAGTTCTTC. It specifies CATTQNNEQFF.

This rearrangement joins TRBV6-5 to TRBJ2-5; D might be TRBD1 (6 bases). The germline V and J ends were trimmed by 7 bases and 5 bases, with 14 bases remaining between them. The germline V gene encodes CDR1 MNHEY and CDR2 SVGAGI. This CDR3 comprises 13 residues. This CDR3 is CASNSGAGETQYF. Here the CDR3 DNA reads TGTGCCAGCAATTCAGGGGCAGGGGAGACCCAGTACTTC.

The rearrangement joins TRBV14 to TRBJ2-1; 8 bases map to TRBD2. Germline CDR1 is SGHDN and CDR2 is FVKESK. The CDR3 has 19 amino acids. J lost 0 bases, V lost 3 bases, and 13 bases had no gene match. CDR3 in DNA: TGTGCCAGCAGCCAGTTTAGTACTAGCGGCCCGAGCTCCTACAATGAGCAGTTCTTC. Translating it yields CASSQFSTSGPSSYNEQFF.

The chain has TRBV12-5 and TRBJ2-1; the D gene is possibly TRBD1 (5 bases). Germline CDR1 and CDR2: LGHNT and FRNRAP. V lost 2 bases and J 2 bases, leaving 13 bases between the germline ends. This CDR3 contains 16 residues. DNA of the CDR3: TGTGCTAGTGGTTTGCAGGGTAGGTCCGCCTACAATGAGCAGTTCTTC. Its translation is CASGLQGRSAYNEQFF. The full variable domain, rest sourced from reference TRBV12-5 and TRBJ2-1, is DARVTQTPRHKVTEMGQEVTMRCQPILGHNTVFWYRQTMMQGLELLAYFRNRAPLDDSGMPKDRFSAEMPDATLATLKIQPSEPRDSAVYFCASGLQGRSAYNEQFFGPGTRLTVL.

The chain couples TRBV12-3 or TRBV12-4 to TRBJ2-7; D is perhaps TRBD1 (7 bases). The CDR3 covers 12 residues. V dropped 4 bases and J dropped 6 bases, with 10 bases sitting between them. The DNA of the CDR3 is TGTGCCAGCAGTTCAGGGGGAGGCGAGCAGTACTTC. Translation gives CASSSGGGEQYF.

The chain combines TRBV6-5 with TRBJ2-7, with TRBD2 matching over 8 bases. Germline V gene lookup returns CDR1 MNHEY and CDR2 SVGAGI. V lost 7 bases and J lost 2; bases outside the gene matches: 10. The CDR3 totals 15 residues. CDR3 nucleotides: TGTGCCAGCACCCGAAGCGGGGGCCTGGCCTACGAGCAGTACTTC. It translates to CASTRSGGLAYEQYF.

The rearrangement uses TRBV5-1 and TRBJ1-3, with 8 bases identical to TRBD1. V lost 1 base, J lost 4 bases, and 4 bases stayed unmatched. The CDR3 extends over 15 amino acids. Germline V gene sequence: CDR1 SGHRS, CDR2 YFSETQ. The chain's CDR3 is CASSLRQGSGNTIYF. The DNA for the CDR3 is TGCGCCAGCAGCTTGAGACAGGGGAGCGGAAACACCATATATTTT.